These 16 T cell receptor beta chains were all obtained from the same sample, sequenced in a study of shared clonotypes between healthy human individuals. Libraries were prepared by immunoSEQ multiplex PCR; TCRdb keeps only in-frame clonotypes and omits some of them. The data contain some 1 million clones, approximately 72% of them singletons. The specimen was memory CD4+ T cells sorted from blood. The subset is: CD45RA-negative fraction. The receptors derive from a man aged 18 to 29 in good health.

CDR3 sequence: CASSYLAGVGYEQYF. DNA of the CDR3: TGTGCCAGCAGTTACCTAGCGGGAGTTGGCTACGAGCAGTACTTC. The rearrangement joins TRBV6-5 to TRBJ2-7; 10 bases agree with TRBD2. The V gene end was trimmed by 2 bases and the J gene end by 3 bases; junction bases not matched to a gene: 4. This CDR3 is built from 15 residues. Germline V gene sequence: CDR1 MNHEY, CDR2 SVGAGI.

The rearrangement uses TRBV12-5 and TRBJ1-4; 7 nucleotides line up with TRBD1. CDR1 and CDR2 from the germline V gene are LGHNT and FRNRAP. V dropped 6 bases and J dropped 0; count of bases not matched to a gene: 4. The CDR3 has 15 residues. DNA of the CDR3: TGTGCTAGTGGAACAGGGGTTGCAACTAATGAAAAACTGTTTTTT. Translating it yields CASGTGVATNEKLFF.

The rearrangement joins TRBV5-1 to TRBJ2-5; 9 bases line up with TRBD1. Germline lookup yields CDR1 SGHRS and CDR2 YFSETQ. J was trimmed by 4 bases and V by 0 bases; bases with no gene match: 10. The CDR3 runs to 17 residues. CDR3 sequence reads: CASSLAPGQGFGETQYF. In nucleotides, the CDR3 is TGCGCCAGCAGCTTGGCTCCGGGACAGGGTTTCGGAGAGACCCAGTACTTC. Using reference TRBV5-1 and TRBJ2-5 for the parts outside the CDR3, the full variable domain is KAGVTQTPRYLIKTRGQQVTLSCSPISGHRSVSWYQQTPGQGLQFLFEYFSETQRNKGNFPGRFSGRQFSNSRSEMNVSTLELGDSALYLCASSLAPGQGFGETQYFGPGTRLLVL.

About this clone: Other nucleotide sequences from this sample produce the same CDR3. The chain joins TRBV5-6 to TRBJ2-1; 12 nucleotides align to TRBD2. Trimming took 4 bases from V and 4 from J; bases not matched to a gene: 3. Germline V lookup: CDR1 SGHDT, CDR2 YYEEEE. The CDR3 is made up of 15 amino acids. The CDR3 sequence is CASSPGLAGYNEQFF. The CDR3 coding sequence is TGTGCCAGCAGCCCCGGACTAGCGGGATACAATGAGCAGTTCTTC.

The V and J genes are TRBV30 and TRBJ1-3; D is uncertain. Looked up from germline, CDR1 is GTSNPN and CDR2 is SVGIG (reference sequence). V was pared by 2 bases and J by 11 bases, with 19 bases between. The CDR3 runs to 14 residues. The CDR3 DNA is TGTGCCTGGAGTTCGCTCGACCGCCAACGGGCCATATATTTT. Amino acid sequence: CAWSSLDRQRAIYF. Full variable domain (outside the CDR3, taken from reference TRBV30 and TRBJ1-3): SQTIHQWPATLVQPVGSPLSLECTVEGTSNPNLYWYRQAAGRGLQLLFYSVGIGQISSEVPQNLSASRPQDRQFILSSKKLLLSDSGFYLCAWSSLDRQRAIYFGEGSWLTVV.

This clone has a handful of counts. The chain recombines TRBV7-6 with TRBJ1-1, with TRBD1 matching over 7 bases. Looked up from germline, CDR1 is SGHVS and CDR2 is FNYEAQ. With 5 bases clipped from V and 6 bases from J, the junction kept 3 bases outside the gene matches. The CDR3 sequence is 12 residues long. The CDR3 DNA reads TGTGCCAGCAGCCGGGACAGCGCTGAAGCTTTCTTT. Translating it yields CASSRDSAEAFF.

The chain has TRBV2 and TRBJ2-6, with D uncertain. The CDR3 totals 15 residues. V was shortened by 8 bases and J by 0 bases, with 11 bases between the two germline ends. CDR1 and CDR2 (germline): SNHLY, FYNNEI. CDR3 residues: CASQPDSSGANVLTF. DNA for the CDR3: TGTGCCAGCCAACCTGATAGCTCTGGGGCCAACGTCCTGACTTTC.

This clone was recorded many times. The V gene is TRBV4-1, the J gene TRBJ1-2; D unresolved. Germline-derived CDR1 and CDR2 are MGHRA and YSYEKL. The CDR3 has 15 amino acids. Trimming pared 0 bases from V and 4 bases from J, leaving 12 bases between. The CDR3 nucleotides read TGCGCCAGCAGCCAAGATAACGCTGCCATCTATGGCTACACCTTC. Translation: CASSQDNAAIYGYTF.

This chain joins TRBV6-5 and TRBJ2-1; the match to TRBD2 covers 9 bases. The CDR3 is 14 amino acids. The junction had 7 bases not matched to a gene; V was cut back by 6 bases and J by 7 bases. Germline V lookup: CDR1 MNHEY, CDR2 SVGAGI. The DNA for the CDR3 is TGTGCCAGCAGCCGAGCGGGAGGATGGAATGAGCAGTTCTTC. Translation: CASSRAGGWNEQFF.

The rearrangement uses TRBV30 and TRBJ1-6; the match to TRBD1 covers 7 bases. CDR1 is GTSNPN and CDR2 is SVGIG in the germline V gene (reference sequence). This CDR3 comprises 14 residues. CDR3 amino acids: CVSRAGQYNSPLHF. The CDR3 DNA sequence: TGTGTTAGTCGTGCGGGACAGTATAATTCACCCCTCCACTTT.

The chain employs TRBV9 and TRBJ1-2; D may be TRBD1 (5 bases). V lost 3 bases and J lost 7, with 19 bases in between. The CDR3 is 15 amino acids. In germline, CDR1 is SGDLS, CDR2 YYNGEE. The CDR3 DNA is TGTGCCAGCAGCGCGACTGGGACCGACGCCCTTGGCTACACCTTC. Its translation is CASSATGTDALGYTF.

The chain has TRBV5-1 and TRBJ1-1; 8 bases are shared with TRBD1. V lost 0 bases to trimming and J lost 1 base; unmatched junction nucleotides: 8. There are 17 residues in the CDR3. Germline V lookup: CDR1 SGHRS, CDR2 YFSETQ. CDR3 DNA: TGCGCCAGCAGCTTGGTAGTCGGGACAGGCTCGAACACTGAAGCTTTCTTT. It translates to CASSLVVGTGSNTEAFF.

The chain is built from TRBV11-2 and TRBJ1-3; no firm D call. The CDR3 totals 16 residues. The V end was cut by 8 bases, the J end by 4 bases, with 21 bases between. The germline V gene encodes CDR1 SGHAT and CDR2 FQNNGV. Written as DNA, the CDR3 is TGTGCCAGCGTAGGGAGGGTGGACTCGAGCGGAAACACCATATATTTT. It specifies CASVGRVDSSGNTIYF.

J is TRBJ2-5 and V is TRBV25-1; TRBD1 agrees at 9 bases. V was clipped by 8 bases and J by 3 bases; unmatched bases: 7. The CDR3 has 14 amino acids. In germline, CDR1 is MGHDK, CDR2 SYGVNS. CDR3 protein: CASSPRTGEETQYF. CDR3 in DNA: TGTGCCAGCTCCCCTCGGACAGGGGAAGAGACCCAGTACTTC.

This chain joins TRBV7-6 and TRBJ2-1; D is perhaps TRBD2 (5 bases). With 1 base removed from V and 5 bases from J, the gap between germline ends came to 9 bases. This CDR3 contains 14 residues. Germline V lookup: CDR1 SGHVS, CDR2 FNYEAQ. The CDR3 is CASSLDWGDNEQFF. The CDR3 nucleotides are TGTGCCAGCAGCTTAGATTGGGGAGACAATGAGCAGTTCTTC.

This clone was counted once. The V gene is TRBV10-3, the J gene TRBJ2-5; D might be TRBD1 (6 bases). Germline V gene lookup returns CDR1 ENHRY and CDR2 SYGVKD. The CDR3 sequence is 13 residues long. Deletions cut 5 bases from V and 0 bases from J, with 7 bases between. DNA of the CDR3: TGTGCCATCAGTACAGGGTACCAAGAGACCCAGTACTTC. Translating gives CAISTGYQETQYF.